The next 27 T cell receptor beta chains were all read from a single sample in a study of OX40 agonist ivuxolimab in advanced cancers. Profiling relied on immunoSEQ multiplex PCR, and the TCRdb table lists in-frame clones only, not all of them. The sample shows under 40,000 clones, 80% to 85% of them seen only once. Sequencing used CD4+ or CD8+ T cells sorted from blood, obtained in a trial of the OX40 agonist ivuxolimab. Receptor source: an adult with an advanced solid tumor such as melanoma, head and neck, liver or kidney cancer.

This clone has a single count. The chain joins TRBV6-6 to TRBJ2-7; no reliable D call. Germline lookup yields CDR1 MNHNY and CDR2 SVGAGI (reference sequence). The CDR3 is 14 amino acids. Deletions cut 2 bases from V and 4 bases from J, with 12 bases between. The CDR3: CASSYGIGVYEQYF. Written as DNA, the CDR3 is TGTGCCAGCAGTTACGGGATTGGGGTATACGAGCAGTACTTC.

This sequence joins TRBV18 and TRBJ2-1; 8 positions agree with TRBD2. Trimming at V came to 3 bases and at J to 7 bases, leaving 8 bases not matched to a gene. Germline V gives CDR1 KGHSH, CDR2 LQKENI. CDR3 size: 15 residues. The chain's CDR3 is CASSPGAGVGNEQFF. CDR3 sequence (DNA): TGTGCCAGCTCACCGGGAGCGGGAGTTGGTAATGAGCAGTTCTTC. Together with reference TRBV18 and TRBJ2-1, the CDR3 gives the full variable domain: NAGVMQNPRHLVRRRGQEARLRCSPMKGHSHVYWYRQLPEEGLKFMVYLQKENIIDESGMPKERFSAEFPKEGPSILRIQQVVRGDSAAYFCASSPGAGVGNEQFFGPGTRLTVL.

This rearrangement joins TRBV20-1 to TRBJ1-4; 7 bases are a match to TRBD1. Germline V gives CDR1 DFQATT, CDR2 SNEGSKA (reference sequence). The CDR3 runs 11 residues. The junction had 5 bases not matched to a gene; V was cut back by 3 bases and J by 13 bases. The CDR3 spells CSARTGRGLFF. DNA of the CDR3: TGCAGTGCTAGGACAGGGCGGGGACTGTTTTTT.

The chain recombines TRBV5-1 with TRBJ1-2; TRBD1 is a possible D gene (5 bases). Germline-derived CDR1 and CDR2 are SGHRS and YFSETQ. Trimming cost V 0 bases and J 4 bases, with 10 bases left between them. The CDR3 loop spans 14 amino acids. This CDR3 is CASSLEQGIYGYTF. In DNA, the CDR3 is TGCGCCAGCAGCTTGGAGCAGGGCATCTATGGCTACACCTTC.

This clone was detected only once. This chain links TRBV19 with TRBJ1-4; 9 bases fit TRBD1. Germline CDR1 LNHDA, CDR2 SQIVND (reference sequence). V lost 9 bases, J lost 8 bases, and 10 bases stayed unmatched. The length of the CDR3 is 14 residues. The CDR3 loop reads CASGTGSQREKLFF. The CDR3, as DNA: TGTGCCAGCGGGACAGGGTCCCAACGGGAAAAACTGTTTTTT.

This chain links TRBV28 with TRBJ2-3; the D gene could be TRBD1 or TRBD2 (5 bases each). This CDR3 is built from 16 residues. V was clipped by 3 bases and J by 2 bases, with 15 bases between them. Per the germline V gene, CDR1 is MDHEN and CDR2 is SYDVKM. The CDR3 nucleotides read TGTGCCAGCAGTTTCCCCCCGGGGCACTTCACAGATACGCAGTATTTT. This translates into CASSFPPGHFTDTQYF.

This clone was detected a few times. This sample also contains other DNA sequences that code for the same CDR3. The chain links TRBV11-3 to TRBJ2-3; TRBD1 agrees at 7 bases. This CDR3 comprises 16 residues. The V gene end was trimmed by 2 bases and the J gene end by 5 bases; junction bases not matched to a gene: 10. Germline V CDR1 and CDR2: SGHNT, YENEEA. Here the CDR3 DNA reads TGTGCCAGCAGCTTACAGGGACAGAGGTCGGGAGATACGCAGTATTTT. The encoded protein is CASSLQGQRSGDTQYF.

The chain recombines TRBV30 with TRBJ1-6; D gene unclear. The CDR3 contains 15 residues. CDR1 GTSNPN and CDR2 SVGIG come from the germline V gene (reference sequence). The ends were cut back, 2 bases at V and 9 bases at J, with 17 bases in the middle. The CDR3 coding sequence is TGTGCCTGGAGTCCTAAGGCAGGCATGGGTTCACCCCTCCACTTT. Translated, it gives CAWSPKAGMGSPLHF.

This clone is a singleton in its sample. V usage is TRBV6-1 and J usage is TRBJ1-5, with a possible D match to TRBD1 (5 bases). Trimming stripped 10 bases from V and 3 bases from J, with 10 bases between. Germline CDR1 reads MNHNS; CDR2 reads SASEGT. CDR3 length equals 12 residues. CDR3 DNA sequence: TGTGCCACCCGGGGGTCCAATCAGCCCCAGCATTTT. This sequence encodes CATRGSNQPQHF.

This chain uses TRBV4-1 with TRBJ2-1, with TRBD2 matching over 9 bases. V shed 0 bases and J 4 bases; nucleotides not matched to a gene: 4. The CDR3 spans 16 residues. Germline V gene sequence: CDR1 MGHRA, CDR2 YSYEKL. The DNA of the CDR3 is TGCGCCAGCAGCCAAGAAAGGCTAGCGGGGTACAATGAGCAGTTCTTC. Translated: CASSQERLAGYNEQFF.

This clone was counted a few times. The V and J genes are TRBV28 and TRBJ1-5; D unresolved. V shed 3 bases and J shed 4 bases, with 10 bases lying between them. This CDR3 is 14 amino acids long. The germline CDR1 and CDR2 sequences are MDHEN and SYDVKM. CDR3 coding DNA: TGTGCCAGCAGTTTGGCGGCCAGGAATCAGCCCCAGCATTTT. Its protein product is CASSLAARNQPQHF.

The chain couples TRBV6-5 to TRBJ1-2, with TRBD1 matching over 10 bases. V shed 6 bases, J shed 5 bases, and the junction held 9 bases outside the gene matches. The germline V gene has CDR1 MNHEY and CDR2 SVGAGI. The CDR3 is made up of 15 amino acids. CDR3 sequence (DNA): TGTGCCAGCAGGCCGACCGGGACAGGGGAGTATGGCTACACCTTC. Protein sequence: CASRPTGTGEYGYTF.

V is TRBV6-5 and J is TRBJ1-5; D is uncertain. CDR1 MNHEY and CDR2 SVGAGI come from the germline V gene. V was cut by 4 bases and J by 3 bases, with 13 bases left in between. The CDR3 consists of 15 residues. CDR3 protein: CASSSNGPPNQPQHF. CDR3 DNA sequence: TGTGCCAGCAGTTCTAATGGTCCCCCCAATCAGCCCCAGCATTTT.

This chain links TRBV28 with TRBJ2-7, with D possibly being TRBD1 or TRBD2 (5 bases each). The V and J ends lost 6 bases and 1 base respectively, with 19 bases between them. Germline lookup yields CDR1 MDHEN and CDR2 SYDVKM. This CDR3 has 16 amino acids. This chain's CDR3 is CASRSIKGRASYEQYF. CDR3 DNA sequence: TGTGCCAGCAGATCAATCAAGGGGCGGGCGTCCTACGAGCAGTACTTC.

The V call is TRBV29-1, the J call TRBJ1-6; 9 nucleotides align to TRBD1. The CDR3 runs 15 residues. The V gene's germline CDR1 is SQVTM and CDR2 ANQGSEA. V lost 5 bases and J lost 6; bases outside the gene matches: 8. The CDR3 DNA is TGCAGCGTTCTCTCTGACAGGGGGGCTAATTCACCCCTCCACTTT. Translation: CSVLSDRGANSPLHF. Looking up the rest from reference TRBV29-1 and TRBJ1-6 gives the full variable domain: SAVISQKPSRDICQRGTSLTIQCQVDSQVTMMFWYRQQPGQSLTLIATANQGSEATYESGFVIDKFPISRPNLTFSTLTVSNMSPEDSSIYLCSVLSDRGANSPLHFGNGTRLTVT.

This chain joins TRBV14 and TRBJ1-6; 7 bases are a match to TRBD1. Per the germline V gene, CDR1 is SGHDN and CDR2 is FVKESK. Trimming removed 1 base from V and 10 bases from J; junction bases left unmatched: 7. This CDR3 comprises 15 residues. CDR3 DNA: TGTGCCAGCAGCCAAGTGGTGACAGGGAGATCACCCCTCCACTTT. Its translation is CASSQVVTGRSPLHF.

The gene calls are TRBV19 and TRBJ1-5; maybe TRBD1 (5 bases). Trimming left V 7 bases short and J 5 bases short, with 24 bases between. Germline CDR1 and CDR2: LNHDA and SQIVND (reference sequence). The CDR3 consists of 17 residues. The CDR3 here is CASTTSSRGTGYQPQHF. The CDR3 coding sequence is TGTGCCAGTACCACCTCCTCAAGAGGGACCGGGTATCAGCCCCAGCATTTT.

This clone was detected only once. This chain connects TRBV10-1 to TRBJ2-7; 14 bases agree with TRBD2. Looked up from germline, CDR1 is WNHNN and CDR2 is SYGVQD (reference sequence). The junction had 2 bases not matched to a gene; V was cut back by 3 bases and J by 7 bases. The CDR3 covers 14 residues. The CDR3 reads CASSEGTSGSEQYF. CDR3 DNA: TGCGCCAGCAGTGAAGGGACTAGCGGGAGTGAGCAGTACTTC.

This chain connects TRBV5-6 to TRBJ2-3; 8 bases map to TRBD1. The CDR3 has 17 residues. Germline V CDR1 and CDR2: SGHDT, YYEEEE. The V gene end was trimmed by 2 bases and the J gene end by 5 bases; junction bases not matched to a gene: 13. CDR3 nucleotides: TGTGCCAGCAGCTTACCCCGACAGGGGTTTTACAGAGATACGCAGTATTTT. Translated, it gives CASSLPRQGFYRDTQYF.

The rearrangement links TRBV10-3 to TRBJ2-3; D call uncertain. CDR3 length equals 16 residues. CDR1 is ENHRY and CDR2 is SYGVKD in the germline V gene. V was clipped by 0 bases and J by 4 bases, with 14 bases between them. The CDR3 loop reads CAISESNPPVADTQYF. Written as DNA, the CDR3 is TGTGCCATCAGTGAGTCGAACCCCCCCGTTGCAGATACGCAGTATTTT.

The rearrangement uses TRBV4-1 and TRBJ1-2, with TRBD1 matching over 7 bases. Per the germline V gene, CDR1 is MGHRA and CDR2 is YSYEKL. Trimming took 6 bases from V and 3 from J; bases not matched to a gene: 13. This CDR3 contains 16 residues. CDR3 region: CASSQGNRGTYYGYTF. The CDR3, as DNA: TGCGCCAGCAGTCAGGGTAACAGGGGAACGTACTATGGCTACACCTTC.

This clone was recorded a few times. The chain combines TRBV15 with TRBJ1-5; unclear D gene. With 0 bases removed from V and 7 bases from J, the gap between germline ends came to 13 bases. Germline CDR1 is LNHNV and CDR2 is YYDKDF (reference sequence). There are 15 residues in the CDR3. The CDR3 nucleotides read TGTGCCACCAGCAGAGATCGTAGCGTTCACCAGCCCCAGCATTTT. It specifies CATSRDRSVHQPQHF.

The rearrangement uses TRBV5-1 and TRBJ1-1; D call uncertain. V lost 0 bases, J lost 1 base, and 13 bases lay in between. The CDR3 consists of 16 residues. The germline gives CDR1 SGHRS, CDR2 YFSETQ. The CDR3 loop reads CASSLGPGKGNTEAFF. The CDR3 region has the DNA TGCGCCAGCAGCTTGGGACCCGGCAAGGGGAACACTGAAGCTTTCTTT.

This chain connects TRBV6-1 to TRBJ2-5; perhaps TRBD2 as D (5 bases). The germline V and J ends were trimmed by 6 bases and 0 bases, with 11 bases remaining between them. The V gene's germline CDR1 is MNHNS and CDR2 SASEGT. This CDR3 region has 14 residues. Written as DNA, the CDR3 is TGTGCCAGCAGGGTAGCGCAAAACCAAGAGACCCAGTACTTC. Protein sequence: CASRVAQNQETQYF.

V gene TRBV4-2 combines with J gene TRBJ1-3, with no clear D. Trimming removed 3 bases from V and 0 bases from J, with 12 bases in between. Germline V gives CDR1 LGHNA, CDR2 YNFKEQ. This CDR3 comprises 16 residues. The CDR3 region has the DNA TGTGCCAGCAGCCAGGCCTCTGGTGCCTCTGGAAACACCATATATTTT. Translating gives CASSQASGASGNTIYF.

V usage is TRBV15 and J usage is TRBJ1-6; D remains ambiguous. This CDR3 spans 16 amino acids. Looked up from germline, CDR1 is LNHNV and CDR2 is YYDKDF (reference sequence). V was clipped by 0 bases and J by 7 bases, with 13 bases between them. CDR3 in amino acids: CATSRDLPDRNSPLHF. CDR3 DNA: TGTGCCACCAGCAGAGATCTCCCTGATAGGAATTCACCCCTCCACTTT. Based on the CDR3 plus reference TRBV15 and TRBJ1-6, the full variable domain is DAMVIQNPRYQVTQFGKPVTLSCSQTLNHNVMYWYQQKSSQAPKLLFHYYDKDFNNEADTPDNFQSRRPNTSFCFLDIRSPGLGDTAMYLCATSRDLPDRNSPLHFGNGTRLTVT.

The genes are TRBV28 and TRBJ1-2; TRBD1 matches 8 bases. V trimming: 4 bases; J trimming: 6 bases; junction bases outside the gene matches: 10. The CDR3 spans 15 residues. Germline V gene data show CDR1 as MDHEN and CDR2 as SYDVKM. The CDR3 protein is CASSSPGQGDNGYTF. CDR3 nucleotide sequence: TGTGCCAGCAGTTCCCCAGGACAGGGAGATAATGGCTACACCTTC.